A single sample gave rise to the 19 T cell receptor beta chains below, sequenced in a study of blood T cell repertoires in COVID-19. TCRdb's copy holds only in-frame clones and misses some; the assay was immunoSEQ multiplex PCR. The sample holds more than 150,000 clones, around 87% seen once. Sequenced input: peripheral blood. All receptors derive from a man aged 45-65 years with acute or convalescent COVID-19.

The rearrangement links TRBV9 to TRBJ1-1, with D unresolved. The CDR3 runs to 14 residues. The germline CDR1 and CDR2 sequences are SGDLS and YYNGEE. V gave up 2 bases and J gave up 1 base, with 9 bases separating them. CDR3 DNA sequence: TGTGCCAGCAGCGTGGCGGACTGGAACACTGAAGCTTTCTTT. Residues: CASSVADWNTEAFF.

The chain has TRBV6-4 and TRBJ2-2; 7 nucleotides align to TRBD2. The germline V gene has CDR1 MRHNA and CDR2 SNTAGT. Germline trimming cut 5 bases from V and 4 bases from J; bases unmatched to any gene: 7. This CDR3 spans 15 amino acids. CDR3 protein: CASSPGRASTGELFF. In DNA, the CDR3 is TGTGCCAGCAGTCCAGGGAGGGCCTCCACCGGGGAGCTGTTTTTT.

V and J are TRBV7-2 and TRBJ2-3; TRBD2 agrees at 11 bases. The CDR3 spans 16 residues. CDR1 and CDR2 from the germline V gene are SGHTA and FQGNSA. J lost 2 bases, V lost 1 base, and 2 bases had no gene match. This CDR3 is CASSLVAGGLTDTQYF. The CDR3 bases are TGTGCCAGCAGCTTAGTAGCGGGGGGGCTCACAGATACGCAGTATTTT.

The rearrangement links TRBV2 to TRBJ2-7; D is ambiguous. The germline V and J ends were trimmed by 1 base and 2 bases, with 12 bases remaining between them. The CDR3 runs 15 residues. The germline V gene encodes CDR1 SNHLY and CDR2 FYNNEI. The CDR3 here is CASSEVYGSPYEQYV. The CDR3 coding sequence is TGTGCCAGCAGTGAAGTGTACGGGTCCCCCTACGAGCAGTACGTC.

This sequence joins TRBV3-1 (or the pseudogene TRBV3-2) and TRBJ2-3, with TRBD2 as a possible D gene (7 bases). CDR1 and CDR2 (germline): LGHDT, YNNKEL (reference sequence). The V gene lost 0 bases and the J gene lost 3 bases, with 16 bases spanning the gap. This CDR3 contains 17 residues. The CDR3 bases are TGTGCCAGCAGCCAAGAGTTGGGTGGGGGGGCGACAGATACGCAGTATTTT. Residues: CASSQELGGGATDTQYF.

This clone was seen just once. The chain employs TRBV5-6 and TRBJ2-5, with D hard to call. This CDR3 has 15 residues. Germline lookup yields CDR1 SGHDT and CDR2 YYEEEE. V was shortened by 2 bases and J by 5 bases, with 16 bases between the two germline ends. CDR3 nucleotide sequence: TGTGCCAGCAGCTTCTCCCCCGTACGGTCGGAGACCCAGTACTTC. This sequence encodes CASSFSPVRSETQYF.

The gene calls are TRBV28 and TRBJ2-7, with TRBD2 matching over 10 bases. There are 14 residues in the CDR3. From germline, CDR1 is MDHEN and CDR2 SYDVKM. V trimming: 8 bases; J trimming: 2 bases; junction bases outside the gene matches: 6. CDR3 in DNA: TGTGCCAGCTATAGCGGGGGGAGTCCCTACGAGCAGTACTTC. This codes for CASYSGGSPYEQYF.

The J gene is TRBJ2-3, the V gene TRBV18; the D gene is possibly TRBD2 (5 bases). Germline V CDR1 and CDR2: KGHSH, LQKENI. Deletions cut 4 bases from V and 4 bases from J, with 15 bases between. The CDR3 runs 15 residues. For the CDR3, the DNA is TGTGCCAGCTCACTTGGTTGGGAGCCCGCAGATACGCAGTATTTT. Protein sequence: CASSLGWEPADTQYF.

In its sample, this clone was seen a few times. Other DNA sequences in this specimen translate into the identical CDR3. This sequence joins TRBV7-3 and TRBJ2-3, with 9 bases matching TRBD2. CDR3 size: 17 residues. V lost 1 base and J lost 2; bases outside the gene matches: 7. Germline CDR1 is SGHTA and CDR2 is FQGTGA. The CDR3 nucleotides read TGTGCCAGCAGCTTAAAGGGTAGCGGGGGACACACAGATACGCAGTATTTT. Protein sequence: CASSLKGSGGHTDTQYF.

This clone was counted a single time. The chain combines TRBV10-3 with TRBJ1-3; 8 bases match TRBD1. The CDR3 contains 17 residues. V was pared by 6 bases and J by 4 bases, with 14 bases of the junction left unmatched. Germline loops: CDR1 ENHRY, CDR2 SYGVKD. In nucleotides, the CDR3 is TGTGCCATCAGGATCCGGGACAGGAAAGAAGCGGGAAACACCATATATTTT. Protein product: CAIRIRDRKEAGNTIYF.

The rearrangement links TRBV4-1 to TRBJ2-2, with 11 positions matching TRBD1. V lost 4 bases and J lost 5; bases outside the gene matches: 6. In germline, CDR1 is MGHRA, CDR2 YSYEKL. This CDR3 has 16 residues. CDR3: CASSPGQGARTGELFF. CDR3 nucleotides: TGCGCCAGCAGCCCCGGACAGGGGGCTCGTACCGGGGAGCTGTTTTTT.

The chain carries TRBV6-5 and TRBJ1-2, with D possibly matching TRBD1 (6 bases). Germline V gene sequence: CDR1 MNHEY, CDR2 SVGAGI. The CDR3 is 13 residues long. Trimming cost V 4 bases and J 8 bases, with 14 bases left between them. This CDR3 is CASSWTGTYGYTF. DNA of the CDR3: TGTGCCAGCAGTTGGACCGGGACATACGGCTACACCTTC.

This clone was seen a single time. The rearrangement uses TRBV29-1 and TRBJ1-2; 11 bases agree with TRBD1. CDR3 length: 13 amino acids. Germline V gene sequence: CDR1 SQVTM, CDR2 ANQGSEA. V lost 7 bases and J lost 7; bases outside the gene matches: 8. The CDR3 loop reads CSAVRDRGSGYTF. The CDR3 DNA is TGCAGCGCGGTGAGGGACAGGGGGTCTGGCTACACCTTC.

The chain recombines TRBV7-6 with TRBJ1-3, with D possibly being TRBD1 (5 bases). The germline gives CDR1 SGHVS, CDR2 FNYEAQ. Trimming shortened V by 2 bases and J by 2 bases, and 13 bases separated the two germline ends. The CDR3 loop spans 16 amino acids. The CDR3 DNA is TGTGCCAGCAGCTTACCCCCCGGGGGGACTGGAAACACCATATATTTT. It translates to CASSLPPGGTGNTIYF.

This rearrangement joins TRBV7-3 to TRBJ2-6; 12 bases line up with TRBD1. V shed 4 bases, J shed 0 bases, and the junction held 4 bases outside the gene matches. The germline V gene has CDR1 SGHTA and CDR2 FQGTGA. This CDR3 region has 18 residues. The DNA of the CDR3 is TGTGCCAGCAGCTCCGGGACAGGGGGCCGCTCTGGGGCCAACGTCCTGACTTTC. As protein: CASSSGTGGRSGANVLTF.

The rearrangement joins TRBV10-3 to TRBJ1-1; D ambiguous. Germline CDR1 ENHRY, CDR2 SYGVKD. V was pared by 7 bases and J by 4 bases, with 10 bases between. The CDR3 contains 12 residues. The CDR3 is CAITAGSTEAFF. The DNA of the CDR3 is TGTGCCATCACAGCGGGCTCCACTGAAGCTTTCTTT.

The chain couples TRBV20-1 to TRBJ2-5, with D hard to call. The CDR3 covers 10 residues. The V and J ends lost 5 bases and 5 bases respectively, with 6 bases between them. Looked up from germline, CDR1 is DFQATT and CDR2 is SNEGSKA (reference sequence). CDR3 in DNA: TGCAGTGCTCTGAGGGAGACCCAGTACTTC. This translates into CSALRETQYF.

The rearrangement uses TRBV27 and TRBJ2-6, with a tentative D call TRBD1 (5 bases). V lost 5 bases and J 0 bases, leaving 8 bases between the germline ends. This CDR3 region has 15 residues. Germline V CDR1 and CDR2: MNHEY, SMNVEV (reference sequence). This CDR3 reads CASSGASSGANVLTF. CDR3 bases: TGTGCCAGCAGTGGGGCGTCCTCTGGGGCCAACGTCCTGACTTTC. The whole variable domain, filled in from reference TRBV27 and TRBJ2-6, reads EAQVTQNPRYLITVTGKKLTVTCSQNMNHEYMSWYRQDPGLGLRQIYYSMNVEVTDKGDVPEGYKVSRKEKRNFPLILESPSPNQTSLYFCASSGASSGANVLTFGAGSRLTVL.

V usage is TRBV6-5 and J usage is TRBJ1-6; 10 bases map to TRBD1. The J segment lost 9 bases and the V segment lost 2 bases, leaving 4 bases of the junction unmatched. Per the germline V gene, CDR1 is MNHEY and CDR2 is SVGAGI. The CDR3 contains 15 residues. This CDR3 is CASSYDRGQGSPLHF. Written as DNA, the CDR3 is TGTGCCAGCAGTTACGACAGGGGGCAGGGTTCACCCCTCCACTTT.